The rows below give T cell receptor beta chains drawn from one sample of a study of control samples from healthy donors and cancer patients. Sequencing was performed with immunoSEQ multiplex PCR; in TCRdb, only in-frame clones are kept and a portion is missing. This repertoire shows roughly 120,000 clones, 88% found once; its top ten account for 2.3%. What was sequenced was blood. The receptors stem from a woman in her seventies in good health. Each CDR3 is given with its conserved first and last residue. A D gene is named only where the DNA matches it firmly. A clone size is listed for some rows: how often the clone was seen (once, few, many), or a class if it is expanded.

>large|TRBV4-3|TRBD2|TRBJ2-3
CASSVNPTSGSDTQYF
>-|TRBV19|-|TRBJ1-4
CASSSGTLPWGEKLFF
>-|TRBV27|-|TRBJ2-7
CASSLGAGSYEQYF
>-|TRBV3-1/TRBV3-2|TRBD1|TRBJ2-5
CASSPGQGAWETQYF
>few|TRBV7-9|-|TRBJ1-2
CASSPSLRRSTNYGYTF
>few|TRBV24-1|-|TRBJ1-5
CATSDSRSPGPQHF
>-|TRBV14|TRBD2|TRBJ2-3
CASSLSGADTQYF
>-|TRBV3-1/TRBV3-2|TRBD1|TRBJ1-1
CASSQLTGAAMNTEAFF
>-|TRBV6-2/TRBV6-3|-|TRBJ2-1
CASSYDLARSYNEQFF
>-|TRBV2|-|TRBJ1-3
CASRAGTAGNTIYF
>-|TRBV25-1|-|TRBJ1-4
CASSEGQGYEKLFF
>-|TRBV4-1|-|TRBJ1-1
CASSQGGGDTEAFF
>-|TRBV5-1|-|TRBJ1-4
CASSLGRDGDEKLFF
>once|TRBV5-1|-|TRBJ1-1
CASSLAGGPEAFF
>-|TRBV6-5|-|TRBJ2-5
CASKGAGRAQETQYF
>-|TRBV5-4|TRBD1|TRBJ1-6
CASSFNRGYSPLHF
>-|TRBV4-1|TRBD1|TRBJ2-7
CASSQESGTGTYEQYF